A single sample gave rise to the 23 T cell receptor beta chains below, sequenced in a study of blood T cell repertoires in COVID-19. Assay: immunoSEQ multiplex PCR; the TCRdb copy retains only in-frame clones and omits some. The sample lists around 260,000 clones; 70% to 90% were seen once. The specimen was peripheral blood. The receptors were sampled from a human donor in a cohort sampled during active COVID-19.

The chain employs TRBV9 and TRBJ1-3; D may be TRBD1 (6 bases). CDR1 and CDR2 (germline): SGDLS, YYNGEE. The CDR3 loop spans 16 amino acids. Trimming shortened V by 0 bases and J by 0 bases, and 10 bases separated the two germline ends. The CDR3 here is CASSVVGGLSGNTIYF. The CDR3 DNA follows: TGTGCCAGCAGCGTAGTTGGGGGCCTCTCTGGAAACACCATATATTTT.

This clone was counted between two and nine times. The rearrangement links TRBV27 to TRBJ1-6; D possibly corresponds to TRBD1 (5 bases). Trimming pared 0 bases from V and 9 bases from J, leaving 12 bases between. Per the germline V gene, CDR1 is MNHEY and CDR2 is SMNVEV (reference sequence). The length of the CDR3 is 15 residues. The CDR3: CASSLSLTGGSPLHF. The CDR3 DNA follows: TGTGCCAGCAGTTTATCGCTTACCGGGGGTTCACCCCTCCACTTT.

The chain has TRBV10-3 and TRBJ1-5; no reliable D call. Germline V gene data show CDR1 as ENHRY and CDR2 as SYGVKD. Trimming removed 6 bases at V and 7 bases at J, with 19 bases between. This CDR3 is built from 15 residues. DNA for the CDR3: TGTGCCATCAGGGACGGGCCCCCGACGGGACAGCCCCAGCATTTT. Residues: CAIRDGPPTGQPQHF.

This chain joins TRBV19 and TRBJ2-2; D is unresolved. Germline lookup yields CDR1 LNHDA and CDR2 SQIVND (reference sequence). The CDR3 extends over 14 amino acids. V was shortened by 4 bases and J by 2 bases, with 8 bases between the two germline ends. In DNA, the CDR3 is TGTGCCAGTAGTACGAGCACTAACACCGGGGAGCTGTTTTTT. It yields the protein CASSTSTNTGELFF.

This rearrangement joins TRBV28 to TRBJ1-6; D is perhaps TRBD1 (6 bases). The CDR3 has 14 residues. V shed 5 bases and J shed 10 bases, with 15 bases lying between them. The germline CDR1 and CDR2 sequences are MDHEN and SYDVKM. CDR3 amino acids: CASSTRDIRSPLHF. CDR3 nucleotide sequence: TGTGCCAGCAGTACGAGGGACATTCGATCACCCCTCCACTTT. The full variable domain, its missing parts supplied by reference TRBV28 and TRBJ1-6, is DVKVTQSSRYLVKRTGEKVFLECVQDMDHENMFWYRQDPGLGLRLIYFSYDVKMKEKGDIPEGYSVSREKKERFSLILESASTNQTSMYLCASSTRDIRSPLHFGNGTRLTVT.

V is TRBV5-4 and J is TRBJ2-7; 7 positions agree with TRBD2. The V gene's germline CDR1 is SGHNT and CDR2 YYREEE (reference sequence). The junction had 8 bases not matched to a gene; V was cut back by 4 bases and J by 1 base. This CDR3 region has 15 residues. The CDR3 DNA reads TGTGCCAGCAGCCACACTAGCGCCTTATCCTACGAGCAGTACTTC. It is translated as CASSHTSALSYEQYF. Based on the CDR3 plus reference TRBV5-4 and TRBJ2-7, the full variable domain is ETGVTQSPTHLIKTRGQQVTLRCSSQSGHNTVSWYQQALGQGPQFIFQYYREEENGRGNFPPRFSGLQFPNYSSELNVNALELDDSALYLCASSHTSALSYEQYFGPGTRLTVT.

The chain links TRBV7-9 to TRBJ2-1, with 9 nucleotides matching TRBD1. Trimming removed 3 bases from V and 9 bases from J; junction bases left unmatched: 15. The germline V gene encodes CDR1 SEHNR and CDR2 FQNEAQ (reference sequence). This CDR3 is 17 amino acids long. The DNA of the CDR3 is TGTGCCAGCAGCTTGCGCCAAGGACAGGGGATTGATCGTGAGCAGTTCTTC. It translates to CASSLRQGQGIDREQFF. The full variable domain, its missing parts supplied by reference TRBV7-9 and TRBJ2-1, is DTGVSQNPRHKITKRGQNVTFRCDPISEHNRLYWYRQTLGQGPEFLTYFQNEAQLEKSRLLSDRFSAERPKGSFSTLEIQRTEQGDSAMYLCASSLRQGQGIDREQFFGPGTRLTVL.

V and J are TRBV12-3 or TRBV12-4 and TRBJ1-1; D perhaps matches TRBD1 (5 bases). V was clipped by 6 bases and J by 5 bases, with 13 bases between them. The CDR3 has 13 residues. This CDR3 reads CASSLGVWTEAFF. The CDR3 nucleotides are TGTGCCAGCAGCCTAGGGGTATGGACTGAAGCTTTCTTT.

The V gene is TRBV7-6, the J gene TRBJ1-6, with TRBD1 identical over 8 bases. Germline CDR1 SGHVS, CDR2 FNYEAQ. Trimming at V came to 4 bases and at J to 8 bases, leaving 22 bases not matched to a gene. The CDR3 contains 20 residues. The CDR3 here is CASSSGVVGAGQGEYSPLHF. CDR3 coding DNA: TGTGCCAGCAGCTCCGGTGTAGTAGGGGCAGGACAGGGAGAATATTCACCCCTCCACTTT.

The CDR3 DNA follows: TGTGCCAGCAGGTGGTGGACTAGCGGGACTAGCACAGATACGCAGTATTTT. It codes for CASRWWTSGTSTDTQYF. V is TRBV28 and J is TRBJ2-3; 12 bases are shared with TRBD2. The CDR3 loop spans 17 amino acids. Germline assignment: CDR1 MDHEN and CDR2 SYDVKM. The V and J ends lost 6 bases and 0 bases, in that order; junction bases with no gene match: 7.

This CDR3 reads CASSLRGLSYGYTF. For the CDR3, the DNA is TGTGCCAGCAGTTTGAGGGGGCTTAGCTATGGCTACACCTTC. The chain employs TRBV28 and TRBJ1-2; TRBD1 agrees at 7 bases. CDR3 length equals 14 residues. V lost 3 bases, J lost 4 bases, and 5 bases stayed unmatched. CDR1 MDHEN and CDR2 SYDVKM come from the germline V gene.

V is TRBV2 and J is TRBJ2-5; 13 positions match TRBD2. Germline trimming cut 1 base from V and 5 bases from J; bases unmatched to any gene: 7. CDR1 and CDR2 from the germline V gene are SNHLY and FYNNEI. The CDR3 runs to 17 residues. CDR3 coding DNA: TGTGCCAGCAGTGAAGTACTAGCGGGGGGGCCAGGGGAGACCCAGTACTTC. This gives the protein CASSEVLAGGPGETQYF.

This chain uses TRBV4-3 with TRBJ2-6; TRBD1 agrees at 7 bases. CDR1 and CDR2 (germline): LGHNA, YSLEER. The CDR3 runs to 15 residues. Unmatched junction bases numbered 2, after V lost 4 bases and J lost 2 bases. DNA for the CDR3: TGCGCCAGCAGCCCCGACAGGGCTGGGGCCAACGTCCTGACTTTC. Amino acids: CASSPDRAGANVLTF.

Concerning this clone: An end of the junction does not agree with germline; a read error may underlie this. This rearrangement joins TRBV19 to TRBJ2-7; TRBD1 is a possible D gene (5 bases). CDR1 is LNHDA, CDR2 SQIVND, per germline (reference sequence). This CDR3 is 12 amino acids long. The CDR3 reads CASSVDSYEQYF. CDR3 coding DNA: TGTGCCAGTAGTGTAGACAGTTACGAGCAGTACTTC.

The chain is built from TRBV7-9 and TRBJ1-2, with 9 positions matching TRBD1. CDR1 and CDR2 from the germline V gene are SEHNR and FQNEAQ (reference sequence). The junction had 11 bases not matched to a gene; V was cut back by 5 bases and J by 7 bases. The CDR3 length is 15 residues. Here the CDR3 reads CASSIGEGQGRGYTF. The DNA for the CDR3 is TGTGCCAGCAGCATAGGGGAGGGACAGGGTCGTGGCTACACCTTC.

The chain employs TRBV5-6 and TRBJ2-2; 9 nucleotides agree with TRBD1. V lost 6 bases and J lost 4; bases outside the gene matches: 13. CDR1 is SGHDT and CDR2 is YYEEEE in the germline V gene. CDR3 size: 17 residues. The CDR3 region has the DNA TGTGCCAGCAAACCGCTGGGGGACAGGGCTATCACCGGGGAGCTGTTTTTT. It translates to CASKPLGDRAITGELFF.

This chain links TRBV5-1 with TRBJ1-1; the match to TRBD1 covers 10 bases. V was pared by 4 bases and J by 0 bases, with 3 bases of the junction left unmatched. The CDR3 spans 15 residues. Germline V gene data show CDR1 as SGHRS and CDR2 as YFSETQ. DNA of the CDR3: TGCGCCAGCAGCGGGACAGGGGATGTGAACACTGAAGCTTTCTTT. Its protein is CASSGTGDVNTEAFF. Full variable domain (remainder filled in from reference TRBV5-1 and TRBJ1-1): KAGVTQTPRYLIKTRGQQVTLSCSPISGHRSVSWYQQTPGQGLQFLFEYFSETQRNKGNFPGRFSGRQFSNSRSEMNVSTLELGDSALYLCASSGTGDVNTEAFFGQGTRLTVV.

This rearrangement joins TRBV19 to TRBJ2-7; 7 positions match TRBD1. CDR3 length equals 13 residues. CDR1 is LNHDA, CDR2 SQIVND, per germline (reference sequence). Losses at the gene ends were 6 bases for V and 3 bases for J; bases not matched to a gene: 5. The CDR3 bases are TGTGCCAGTAGGCCGGCAGGGGGCTACGAGCAGTACTTC. It encodes CASRPAGGYEQYF.

The CDR3 sequence is CASSLSGIQSEAFF. The CDR3 DNA follows: TGTGCCAGCAGCTTATCGGGAATTCAGTCGGAAGCTTTCTTT. This chain links TRBV7-2 with TRBJ1-1; unclear D gene. The CDR3 consists of 14 residues. V gave up 2 bases and J gave up 8 bases, with 15 bases separating them. Germline CDR1 SGHTA, CDR2 FQGNSA.

The V and J genes are TRBV5-1 and TRBJ2-5; no firm D call. The CDR3 runs to 14 residues. The germline gives CDR1 SGHRS, CDR2 YFSETQ. Trimming shortened V by 4 bases and J by 0 bases, and 10 bases separated the two germline ends. CDR3 region: CASSPSRYQETQYF. The CDR3 DNA follows: TGCGCCAGCAGCCCCTCACGGTACCAAGAGACCCAGTACTTC.

This chain uses TRBV27 with TRBJ1-1, with 7 bases fitting TRBD1. The CDR3 has 15 amino acids. Trimming at V came to 3 bases and at J to 4 bases, leaving 8 bases not matched to a gene. Germline V gene sequence: CDR1 MNHEY, CDR2 SMNVEV (reference sequence). The CDR3 loop reads CASSLSTGVGTEAFF. The CDR3 DNA follows: TGTGCCAGCAGTTTGTCCACAGGGGTCGGCACTGAAGCTTTCTTT.

The chain employs TRBV9 and TRBJ2-2; 7 nucleotides match TRBD2. The ends lost 4 bases at V and 4 bases at J; junction bases unmatched: 13. The length of the CDR3 is 17 residues. Per germline, CDR1 SGDLS and CDR2 YYNGEE. The CDR3 here is CASSLPGREYGTGELFF. The CDR3 nucleotides read TGTGCCAGCAGCCTTCCGGGGCGGGAGTATGGCACCGGGGAGCTGTTTTTT.

This chain joins TRBV6-6 and TRBJ2-2, with D uncertain. The germline V and J ends were trimmed by 6 bases and 8 bases, with 13 bases remaining between them. Per the germline V gene, CDR1 is MNHNY and CDR2 is SVGAGI (reference sequence). CDR3 length equals 13 residues. For the CDR3, the DNA is TGTGCCAGCAGCACGCCGTCGAGAGGGGAGCTGTTTTTT. It translates to CASSTPSRGELFF.